The 13 T cell receptor beta chains reported below all come from one sample, sequenced in a study of OX40 agonist ivuxolimab in advanced cancers. Clones were sequenced by immunoSEQ multiplex PCR, and TCRdb holds only the in-frame ones, with some missing. The table has about 28,000 clones, approximately 86% seen once; the top ten hold approximately 28%. Sequenced material: CD4+ or CD8+ T cells sorted from blood, taken in a trial of the OX40 agonist ivuxolimab. These receptors came from an adult with an advanced solid tumor such as melanoma, head and neck, liver or kidney cancer.

The chain employs TRBV10-2 and TRBJ1-2; D uncertain. Germline values: CDR1 WSHSY, CDR2 SAAADI. With 7 bases removed from V and 3 bases from J, the gap between germline ends came to 9 bases. CDR3 length equals 12 residues. In DNA, the CDR3 is TGCGCCAGCAACGGGGAAGACTATGGCTACACCTTC. It yields the protein CASNGEDYGYTF.

V is TRBV9 and J is TRBJ2-7; tentatively, D is TRBD2 (5 bases). Germline V gene data show CDR1 as SGDLS and CDR2 as YYNGEE. There are 13 residues in the CDR3. In DNA form, the CDR3 reads TGTGCTACCGGGCCGGGGAACTCCTACGAGCAGTACTTC. Protein: CATGPGNSYEQYF.

This chain links TRBV5-8 with TRBJ2-5, with D possibly TRBD2 on 6 matching bases. V dropped 1 base and J dropped 5 bases, with 12 bases sitting between them. CDR3 size: 14 residues. From germline, CDR1 is SGHTS and CDR2 YDEGEE. CDR3: CASSLWQEGETQYF. In DNA form, the CDR3 reads TGTGCCAGCAGCTTGTGGCAGGAGGGGGAGACCCAGTACTTC. Supplemented by reference TRBV5-8 and TRBJ2-5, the full variable domain reads EAGVTQSPTHLIKTRGQQATLRCSPISGHTSVYWYQQALGLGLQFLLWYDEGEERNRGNFPPRFSGRQFPNYSSELNVNALELEDSALYLCASSLWQEGETQYFGPGTRLLVL.

The V call is TRBV14, the J call TRBJ1-2; maybe TRBD1 (5 bases). V lost 4 bases and J lost 4, with 16 bases in between. CDR3 length: 15 residues. Germline V gene data show CDR1 as SGHDN and CDR2 as FVKESK. Written as DNA, the CDR3 is TGTGCCAGCAGCCCGCCGGCGGAGGGACTCTATGGCTACACCTTC. As protein: CASSPPAEGLYGYTF. The complete variable domain, with remaining parts taken from reference TRBV14 and TRBJ1-2, reads EAGVTQFPSHSVIEKGQTVTLRCDPISGHDNLYWYRRVMGKEIKFLLHFVKESKQDESGMPNNRFLAERTGGTYSTLKVQPAELEDSGVYFCASSPPAEGLYGYTFGSGTRLTVV.

The V gene is TRBV27, the J gene TRBJ1-4; perhaps TRBD1 as D (5 bases). Trimming left V 0 bases short and J 5 bases short, with 10 bases between. Germline assignment: CDR1 MNHEY and CDR2 SMNVEV (reference sequence). This CDR3 is 15 amino acids long. The CDR3 bases are TGTGCCAGCAGTTTATCAGACAGCTCCAATGAAAAACTGTTTTTT. This gives the protein CASSLSDSSNEKLFF.

The rearrangement joins TRBV9 to TRBJ1-6; D gene uncertain. CDR1 SGDLS and CDR2 YYNGEE come from the germline V gene. V lost 6 bases and J lost 7, with 17 bases in between. The CDR3 loop spans 15 amino acids. This CDR3 is CASNLKPGPNSPLHF. The CDR3 region has the DNA TGTGCCAGCAACCTTAAGCCCGGCCCCAATTCACCCCTCCACTTT.

This sequence joins TRBV7-9 and TRBJ1-2; D ambiguous. The germline V and J ends were trimmed by 2 bases and 2 bases, with 9 bases remaining between them. The CDR3 extends over 14 amino acids. Germline V gives CDR1 SEHNR, CDR2 FQNEAQ (reference sequence). Here the CDR3 DNA reads TGTGCCAGCAGCTTAATGACAACGAACTATGGCTACACCTTC. Residues: CASSLMTTNYGYTF. The complete variable domain, with remaining parts taken from reference TRBV7-9 and TRBJ1-2, reads DTGVSQNPRHKITKRGQNVTFRCDPISEHNRLYWYRQTLGQGPEFLTYFQNEAQLEKSRLLSDRFSAERPKGSFSTLEIQRTEQGDSAMYLCASSLMTTNYGYTFGSGTRLTVV.

The V call is TRBV28, the J call TRBJ2-7, with 11 positions matching TRBD1. J was trimmed by 3 bases and V by 5 bases; bases with no gene match: 3. Germline CDR1 reads MDHEN; CDR2 reads SYDVKM. The CDR3 is made up of 14 amino acids. The CDR3 is CASSPGTGGYEQYF. Here the CDR3 DNA reads TGTGCCAGCAGTCCCGGGACAGGGGGCTACGAGCAGTACTTC.

The V and J genes are TRBV11-2 and TRBJ1-2; D possibly corresponds to TRBD1 (6 bases). The CDR3 covers 16 residues. The ends were cut back, 3 bases at V and 4 bases at J, with 18 bases in the middle. Germline-derived CDR1 and CDR2 are SGHAT and FQNNGV. Here the CDR3 reads CASSFVTGTPTYGYTF. The CDR3 DNA sequence: TGTGCCAGCAGCTTTGTCACCGGGACACCAACCTATGGCTACACCTTC.

V usage is TRBV6-4 and J usage is TRBJ2-3; 9 bases align to TRBD1. The germline V gene has CDR1 MRHNA and CDR2 SNTAGT. J lost 3 bases, V lost 4 bases, and 5 bases had no gene match. The CDR3 sequence is 15 residues long. The CDR3 here is CASSVSQGATDTQYF. CDR3 DNA: TGTGCCAGCAGTGTCTCACAGGGGGCTACAGATACGCAGTATTTT.

This chain connects TRBV29-1 to TRBJ2-7, with D unresolved. Trimming stripped 3 bases from V and 5 bases from J, with 14 bases between. Looked up from germline, CDR1 is SQVTM and CDR2 is ANQGSEA. CDR3 length equals 13 residues. CDR3 in DNA: TGCAGCGTTGAGGACGTTCAAGGGCACGAGCAGTACTTC. Translated, it gives CSVEDVQGHEQYF.

The table lists this clone with a count of one. The chain has TRBV27 and TRBJ1-6; the D is unclear. The CDR3 spans 15 residues. V lost 5 bases and J 9 bases, leaving 17 bases between the germline ends. Germline assignment: CDR1 MNHEY and CDR2 SMNVEV (reference sequence). The CDR3 spells CASSPDGWGGSPLHF. Written as DNA, the CDR3 is TGTGCCAGCAGTCCAGATGGGTGGGGAGGTTCACCCCTCCACTTT.

The chain links TRBV5-6 to TRBJ1-2, with TRBD1 matching over 7 bases. J gave up 4 bases and V 3 bases, and 3 bases lay outside the gene matches. The CDR3 loop spans 13 amino acids. Looked up from germline, CDR1 is SGHDT and CDR2 is YYEEEE. As DNA, the CDR3 is TGTGCCAGCAGCTCGGGACAGCTCTATGGCTACACCTTC. Protein product: CASSSGQLYGYTF.